Listed here are 3 T cell receptor beta chains from one sample, sequenced in a study of blood T cell repertoires in COVID-19. Produced via immunoSEQ multiplex PCR; TCRdb's table is partial and in-frame only. The table shows 150,000 or so clones, with about 86% occurring only once. Material: peripheral blood. The receptor source for this set is a woman in her fifties or sixties with acute or convalescent COVID-19.

The chain links TRBV5-4 to TRBJ2-5, with 16 bases aligning to TRBD2. In germline, CDR1 is SGHNT, CDR2 YYREEE (reference sequence). This CDR3 spans 16 amino acids. Germline trimming cut 4 bases from V and 3 bases from J; bases unmatched to any gene: 3. CDR3 protein: CASSPGTSGGEETQYF. CDR3 coding DNA: TGTGCCAGCAGCCCGGGGACTAGCGGGGGGGAAGAGACCCAGTACTTC.

This rearrangement joins TRBV19 to TRBJ2-7, with D possibly TRBD2 on 7 matching bases. Germline V lookup: CDR1 LNHDA, CDR2 SQIVND (reference sequence). V was clipped by 5 bases and J by 4 bases, with 12 bases between them. The CDR3 sequence is 13 residues long. CDR3: CASSRGARYEQYF. CDR3 bases: TGTGCCAGTAGTCGGGGGGCTCGGTACGAGCAGTACTTC.

The CDR3 nucleotides are TGTGCCAGCAGCTTAGCAACCGGGGGGACCTACAATGAGCAGTTCTTC. Its translation is CASSLATGGTYNEQFF. The rearrangement joins TRBV11-2 to TRBJ2-1, with 7 bases aligning to TRBD2. V dropped 1 base and J dropped 2; count of bases not matched to a gene: 5. Germline V gene data show CDR1 as SGHAT and CDR2 as FQNNGV. The CDR3 has 16 amino acids.